The present T cell receptor beta chain was sequenced within a study of cytomegalovirus exposure and HLA in healthy donors. The germline V gene encodes CDR1 LGHNT and CDR2 FRNRAP. The V and J ends lost 1 base and 5 bases respectively, with 8 bases between them. The CDR3 is 13 amino acids. A note on this clone: Antigen: not known.

Findings and limits, study-wide: Being indistinguishable, some V segments were excluded, TRBV6-2 and TRBV6-3 among them.

The PCR was carried out with 60 Vbeta primers and 13 Jbeta primers. Clones were sequenced by immunoSEQ multiplex PCR, and TCRdb holds only the in-frame ones, with some missing. The sample includes 200,000 or so clones, roughly four fifths of them seen just once. The material sequenced was PBMCs. V and J are TRBV12-5 and TRBJ1-1; no clear D. The clonotype was recovered from a woman under 30 in good health and CMV-seropositive. The CDR3 sequence is CASGLEFRTEAFF. The CDR3 region has the DNA TGTGCTAGTGGTTTGGAGTTTCGGACTGAAGCTTTCTTT.